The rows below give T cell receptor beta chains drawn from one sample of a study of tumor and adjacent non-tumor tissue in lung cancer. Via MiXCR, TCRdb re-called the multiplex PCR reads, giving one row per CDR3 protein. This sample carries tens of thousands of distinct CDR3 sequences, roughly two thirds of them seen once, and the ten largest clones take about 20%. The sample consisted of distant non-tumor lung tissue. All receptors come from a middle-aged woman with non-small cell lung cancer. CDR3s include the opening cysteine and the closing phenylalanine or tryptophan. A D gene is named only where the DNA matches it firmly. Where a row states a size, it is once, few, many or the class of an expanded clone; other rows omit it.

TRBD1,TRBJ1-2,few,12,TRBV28,CASGTGGGGYTF,TGTGCCAGCGGGACAGGCGGGGGTGGCTACACCTTC
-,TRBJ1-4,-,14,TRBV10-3,CTISDEGRGEKPFF,TGTACCATCAGTGACGAGGGAAGAGGTGAAAAACCGTTTTTT
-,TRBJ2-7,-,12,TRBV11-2,CANSLTQDEQYF,TGTGCTAACAGCTTAACCCAGGATGAGCAGTACTTC
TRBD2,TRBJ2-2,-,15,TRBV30,CAWSVGGEWIWELFF,TGTGCCTGGAGTGTCGGGGGGGAGTGGATCTGGGAGCTGTTTTTT
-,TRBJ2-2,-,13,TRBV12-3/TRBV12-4,CASSCQSTGDLFF,TGTGCCAGCAGCTGTCAGAGCACCGGTGATCTGTTTTTT
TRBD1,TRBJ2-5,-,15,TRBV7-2,CASSPRTGETETQYF,TGTGCCAGCAGCCCCCGGACAGGGGAAACAGAGACCCAGTACTTC
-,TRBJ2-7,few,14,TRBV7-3,CASSFGAAPYEQYF,TGTGCCAGCAGCTTTGGGGCGGCCCCCTACGAGCAGTACTTC
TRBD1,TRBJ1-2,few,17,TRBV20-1,CSAHQPGQGARGYGYTF,TGCAGTGCTCACCAACCGGGACAGGGGGCAAGGGGCTATGGCTACACCTTC
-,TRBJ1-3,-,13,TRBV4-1,CTVRASSGNTIYF,TGCACCGTGAGGGCGAGCTCTGGAAACACCATATATTTT
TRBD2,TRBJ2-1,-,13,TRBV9,CASSGGTSYEQFF,TGTGCCAGCAGCGGCGGGACTAGTTATGAGCAGTTCTTC
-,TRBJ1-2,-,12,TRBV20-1,CSAADLYYGYTF,TGCAGTGCTGCCGACTTGTACTATGGCTACACCTTC
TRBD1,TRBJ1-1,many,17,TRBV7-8,CASSLRTGGPEYTEAFF,TGTGCCAGCAGCCTTCGGACAGGGGGCCCCGAATACACTGAAGCTTTCTTT
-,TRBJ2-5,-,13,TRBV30,CAWSVQLQETQYF,TGTGCCTGGAGTGTGCAGCTTCAAGAGACCCAGTACTTC
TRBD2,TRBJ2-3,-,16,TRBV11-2,CASSPHSGRDTDTQYF,TGTGCCAGCAGCCCCCATAGCGGGAGAGACACAGATACGCAGTATTTT
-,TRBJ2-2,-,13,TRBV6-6,CASSLLGIGELLF,TGTGCCAGCAGTTTACTGGGAATCGGGGAGCTGTTGTTT
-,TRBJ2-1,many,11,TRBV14,CASSHLSEQFF,TGTGCCAGCAGCCATTTGAGTGAGCAGTTCTTC
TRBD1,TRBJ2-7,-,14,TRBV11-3,CASSFRDRDTEQYF,TGTGCCAGCAGCTTCCGGGACAGGGATACGGAGCAATACTTC
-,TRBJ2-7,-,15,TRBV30,CAWSHTGRGAWEQYF,TGTGCCTGGAGTCATACGGGTCGGGGGGCGTGGGAGCAGTACTTC
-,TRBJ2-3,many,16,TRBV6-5,CASSYWAGTGADTQYF,TGTGCCAGCAGTTACTGGGCAGGCACCGGGGCAGATACGCAGTATTTT
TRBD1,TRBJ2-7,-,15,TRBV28,CASNINRGLSYEQYF,TGTGCCAGCAACATAAACAGGGGGCTATCCTACGAGCAGTACTTC
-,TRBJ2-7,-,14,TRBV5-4,CASSLLTDNYEQYF,TGTGCCAGCAGCCTCCTAACCGACAACTACGAGCAGTACTTC
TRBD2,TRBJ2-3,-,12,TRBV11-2,CDSSPGLDTQYF,TGTGACAGCAGCCCGGGACTAGATACGCAATATTTT
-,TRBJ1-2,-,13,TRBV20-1,CRARRQNIYGYTF,TGCAGGGCTAGACGGCAGAACATCTATGGCTACACCTTC
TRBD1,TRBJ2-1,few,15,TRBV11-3,CASRGYGDRGNELFF,TGTGCCAGCAGGGGTTACGGGGACAGGGGCAATGAGCTGTTCTTT
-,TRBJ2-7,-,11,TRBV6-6,CASILSGEQYF,TGTGCCAGTATTCTCAGTGGCGAGCAGTACTTC
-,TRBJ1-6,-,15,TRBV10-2,CASSGPPRGRSPLHF,TGCGCCAGCAGTGGGCCTCCCAGGGGCAGGTCACCCCTCCATTTT
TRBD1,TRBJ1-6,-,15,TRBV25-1,CASSEFGTGGSPLNF,TGTGCCAGCAGTGAATTTGGGACAGGTGGTTCACCCCTCAACTTT
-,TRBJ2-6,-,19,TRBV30,CTWTSLRQVLSSGANVLTF,TGTACCTGGACTTCTCTTCGACAGGTCCTATCCTCTGGGGCCAACGTTCTGACTTTC
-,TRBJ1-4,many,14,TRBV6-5,CASRGQGSNEKLFF,TGTGCCAGCAGGGGGCAGGGGTCTAATGAAAAACTGTTTTTT
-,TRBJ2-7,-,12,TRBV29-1,CSAKGNSQEQYF,TGCAGCGCGAAAGGGAACTCCCAGGAGCAGTACTTC
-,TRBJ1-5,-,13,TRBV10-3,CATSEGQYQSQHF,TGTGCCACCAGTGAGGGGCAGTATCAGTCCCAGCATTTT
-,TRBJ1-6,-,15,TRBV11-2,CASSLTSGNNSALHF,TGTGCCAGCAGCTTAACCTCGGGGAATAATTCAGCACTCCACTTT
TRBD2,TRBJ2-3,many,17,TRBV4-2,CASSPLSTSGSGDTQYF,TGTGCCAGCAGCCCCCTCTCGACTAGCGGGAGTGGAGATACGCAGTATTTT
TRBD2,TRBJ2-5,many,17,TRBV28,CASSQRPAGGFQETQYF,TGTGCCAGCAGCCAACGGCCAGCGGGAGGCTTCCAAGAGACCCAGTACTTC
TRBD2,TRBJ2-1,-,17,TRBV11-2,CADSLGTSGGAYNEQLF,TGTGCCGACAGCCTCGGGACTAGCGGGGGGGCCTACAATGAGCAGCTCTTC
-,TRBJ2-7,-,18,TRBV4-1,CASNQTDMGLTPSYEQYF,TGCGCCAGCAATCAAACCGACATGGGGTTAACTCCCTCCTACGAGCAGTACTTC
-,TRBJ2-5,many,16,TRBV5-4,CASSLGVPGHRETQYF,TGTGCCAGCAGCTTGGGGGTACCGGGGCACCGGGAGACCCAGTACTTC
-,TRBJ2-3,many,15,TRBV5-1,CASSLVSGGSDTQYF,TGCGCCAGCAGCTTGGTATCGGGGGGCTCAGATACGCAGTATTTT
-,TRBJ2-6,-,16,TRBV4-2,CASNPTRGTGANVLTF,TGTGCCAGCAACCCGACTAGAGGGACTGGGGCCAACGTCCTGACTTTC
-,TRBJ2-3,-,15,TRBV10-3,CAISRDIFRTDTQYF,TGTGCCATCAGTAGGGATATCTTTCGCACAGATACGCAGTATTTT
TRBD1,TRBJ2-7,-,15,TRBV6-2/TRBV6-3,CTNRSDRGPYYEQYF,TGTACCAACAGGTCCGACAGGGGGCCATACTACGAGCAGTACTTC
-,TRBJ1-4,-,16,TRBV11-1,CASSLDYETGTEILFF,TGCGCCAGCAGCTTGGACTACGAGACAGGAACCGAAATACTGTTTTTT
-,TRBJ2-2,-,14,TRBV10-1,CASSEGVETGELFF,TGCGCCAGCAGTGAGGGGGTGGAAACCGGGGAGTTGTTTTTT
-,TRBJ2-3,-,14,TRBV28,CAATVTLKTDTQYF,TGTGCTGCAACGGTGACGTTGAAAACGGATACGCAGTATTTT
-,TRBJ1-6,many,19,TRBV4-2,CASSQDLQGSSSYNSPLHF,TGTGCCAGCAGCCAAGATTTGCAGGGTTCAAGCTCCTATAATTCACCCCTCCACTTT
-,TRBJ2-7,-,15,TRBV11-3,CDSNLGARGDYEQYF,TGTGACAGCAACTTAGGGGCCAGGGGGGACTACGAGCAGTACTTC
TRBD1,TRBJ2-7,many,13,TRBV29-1,CSVATGGPYEQYF,TGCAGCGTTGCGACAGGGGGCCCCTACGAGCAGTACTTC